The rows below give T cell receptor beta chains drawn from one sample of a study of T-cell reconstitution after alpha-beta-depleted transplantation in children. TCRdb re-derived calls from the PCR reads in MiXCR, one entry per CDR3 protein. The sample carries tens of thousands of distinct CDR3 sequences, approximately 11% recorded once. Specimen: PBMCs from the stem cell graft donor, collected from the stem cell graft. These receptors were obtained from a human donor who donated a stem cell graft to a child with chronic granulomatous disease. CDR3s include the opening cysteine and the closing phenylalanine or tryptophan. A D gene is named only where the DNA matches it firmly. Not all rows give a size; the values are once, few, many and, for expanded clones, a class.

j_call clone_size v_call d_call cdr3_nt cdr3_aa
TRBJ2-7 few TRBV7-6 NA TGTGCCAGCAGCCCCGGACGGAACGAGCAGTACTTC CASSPGRNEQYF
TRBJ1-1 many TRBV12-3/TRBV12-4 NA TGTGCCAGCAGGGGCTTCTTAGGAGCTTTCTTT CASRGFLGAFF
TRBJ2-2 many TRBV20-1 NA TGCAGTGCTAGAGAAAGACAGTGGTACACCGGGGAGCTGTTTTTT CSARERQWYTGELFF
TRBJ1-2 many TRBV20-1 NA TGCAGTGCTAGAGATTTGTCCTATGGCTACACCTTC CSARDLSYGYTF
TRBJ2-4 many TRBV12-3/TRBV12-4 NA TGTGCCAGCAGGTACAGGGAGGACATTCAGTACTTC CASRYREDIQYF
TRBJ1-2 medium-sized TRBV5-5 NA TGTGCCAGCAGACCGGGTCCCTGGGACTATGGCTACACCTTC CASRPGPWDYGYTF
TRBJ2-7 many TRBV3-1 TRBD2 TGTGCCAGCAGCCCTCCGGGACTAGCGGGGTTCTACGAGCAGTACTTC CASSPPGLAGFYEQYF
TRBJ2-7 NA TRBV7-9 NA TGTGCCAGCAGCACAGGTCTCTCCTACGAGCAGTACTTC CASSTGLSYEQYF
TRBJ1-1 NA TRBV7-9 NA TGTGCCAGCTCCACGGGGCGCGTCTCTGAAGCTTTCTTT CASSTGRVSEAFF
TRBJ2-5 many TRBV5-4 NA TGTGCCAGCAGCTTGGCCGGGACTTCGCAAGAGACCCAGTACTTC CASSLAGTSQETQYF
TRBJ1-2 many TRBV20-1 NA TGCAGTGCCCGGGCCCCGGGGGTTGGCTACACCTTC CSARAPGVGYTF
TRBJ2-7 many TRBV6-5 TRBD2 TGTGCCAGCAGTTACGGGGTAGCGGGGATCTCCGAGCAGTACTTC CASSYGVAGISEQYF
TRBJ2-3 NA TRBV7-9 NA TGTGCCAGCAGCGGAGGGGTCAAGAGCACAGATACGCAGTATTTT CASSGGVKSTDTQYF
TRBJ2-3 many TRBV5-1 TRBD2 TGCGCCAGCGGCTACAGCGGGGGGAGCACAGATACGCAGTATTTT CASGYSGGSTDTQYF
TRBJ2-7 many TRBV5-5 NA TGTGCCAGCAGCTTGGAGGGGACATCCTACGAGCAGTACTTC CASSLEGTSYEQYF
TRBJ1-2 many TRBV5-4 TRBD1 TGTGCCAGCAGCAGACAGGGCAAGGATGGCTACACCTTC CASSRQGKDGYTF
TRBJ2-7 many TRBV3-1 TRBD2 TGTGCCAGCAGCCCCACTAGCGGGAGTAGCGAGCAGTACTTC CASSPTSGSSEQYF
TRBJ1-6 medium-sized TRBV4-1 NA TGCGCCAGCAGCGATTCGGGCGGGGGGCTGTCACCCCTCCACTTT CASSDSGGGLSPLHF
TRBJ2-1 NA TRBV29-1 NA TGCAGCGTTGAATCCAGGGAAGGGCCGGACTACAATGAGCAGTTCTTC CSVESREGPDYNEQFF
TRBJ1-4 many TRBV7-9 NA TGTGCCAGCAGGAAAACAAGCGACCCGGGAGAAAAACTGTTTTTT CASRKTSDPGEKLFF
TRBJ2-3 many TRBV10-3 TRBD2 TGTGCCATCAGTGGAAAAAGGACTAGCGGTAGCACAGATACGCAGTATTTT CAISGKRTSGSTDTQYF
TRBJ1-2 many TRBV5-1 TRBD1 TGCGCCAGCAGCTCGATGACAGGGAGAGGGTATGGCTACACCTTC CASSSMTGRGYGYTF
TRBJ2-1 many TRBV2 NA TGTGCCAGCAGTGAGTGGGGTCTTAATGAGCAGTTCTTC CASSEWGLNEQFF
TRBJ2-1 many TRBV20-1 NA TGCAGTGCTAACACAGGGTTAGGATACAATGAGCAGTTCTTC CSANTGLGYNEQFF
TRBJ1-1 many TRBV28 TRBD1 TGTGCCAGCAGTCCCCTCACAGGGGTCTTTTTGGGCACTGAAGCTTTCTTT CASSPLTGVFLGTEAFF
TRBJ2-5 many TRBV4-3 TRBD2 TGCGCCAGCAGCCGAGGACTAGGAGAGACCCAGTACTTC CASSRGLGETQYF
TRBJ2-3 NA TRBV3-1 NA TGTGCCAGCAGCCACAAACGTATCTACACAGATACGCAGTATTTT CASSHKRIYTDTQYF
TRBJ1-4 many TRBV7-6 NA TGTGCCAGCAGCCAGGGGCCAACTAATGAAAAACTGTTTTTT CASSQGPTNEKLFF
TRBJ2-1 NA TRBV2 NA TGTGCCAGCAGTGAAGCGCTTCGGAGGGCAGGAGAGCAGTTCTTC CASSEALRRAGEQFF
TRBJ2-2 many TRBV9 TRBD2 TGTGCCAGCAGCGGGGGGGGGACTAGCGGAACGAACACCGGGGAGCTGTTTTTT CASSGGGTSGTNTGELFF
TRBJ2-7 many TRBV5-1 NA TGCGCCAGCAGCTTGGCGGACGGCTACGAGCAGTACTTC CASSLADGYEQYF
TRBJ1-2 many TRBV6-2/TRBV6-3 NA TGTGCCAGCAGTCCGGTCGGAAACGGCTATGGCTACACCTTC CASSPVGNGYGYTF
TRBJ2-1 many TRBV7-2 NA TGTGCCAGCAGCCCTCGACAGACAGGATACAATGAGCAGTTCTTC CASSPRQTGYNEQFF
TRBJ1-5 medium-sized TRBV5-1 NA TGCGCCAGCAGCTCAACAGGTAATCAGCCCCAGCATTTT CASSSTGNQPQHF
TRBJ2-1 many TRBV15 NA TGTGCCACCAGCAGAGATAATTCCAGATACAATGAGCAGTTCTTC CATSRDNSRYNEQFF
TRBJ2-1 NA TRBV4-3 TRBD1 TGCGCCAGCAGCCAAGATCGGGACAGGGAACTGAACAATGAGCAGTTCTTC CASSQDRDRELNNEQFF
TRBJ2-5 many TRBV9 TRBD1 TGTGCCAGCAGACCAACAGGGGGCGAAGAGACCCAGTACTTC CASRPTGGEETQYF
TRBJ1-1 many TRBV28 NA TGTGCCAGCAGTCCTACAAGGAGAAACACTGAAGCTTTCTTT CASSPTRRNTEAFF
TRBJ1-6 many TRBV28 TRBD1 TGTGCCAGCAGTAAGGACAGGGGGCGCCTCATTAAGAATTCACCCCTCCACTTT CASSKDRGRLIKNSPLHF
TRBJ2-1 many TRBV5-1 TRBD2 TGCGCCAGCAATTCGGGACTAGCGGAACCTAACAATGAGCAGTTCTTC CASNSGLAEPNNEQFF
TRBJ1-1 NA TRBV4-1 NA TGCGCCAGCAGCCAAAGCCAGTTGAACACTGAAGCTTTCTTT CASSQSQLNTEAFF
TRBJ2-1 many TRBV3-1 TRBD2 TGTGCCAGCAGCCAAGGTTTGGGGACTAGCGGCGGGAATGAGCAGTTCTTC CASSQGLGTSGGNEQFF
TRBJ2-3 many TRBV21-1 NA TGTGCCAGCAGCAAAAGAGGCTGGGGGACCCCTTGGGATACGCAGTATTTT CASSKRGWGTPWDTQYF
TRBJ2-1 many TRBV24-1 TRBD1 TGTGCCACCAGTGACAAGACAGGGGCGGCCTACAATGAGCAGTTCTTC CATSDKTGAAYNEQFF
TRBJ1-5 many TRBV7-9 NA TGTGCCAGCAGCGCTTCGACAGCCGGACATCAGCCCCAGCATTTT CASSASTAGHQPQHF
TRBJ2-3 many TRBV7-3 NA TGTGCCAGCATGGCGGGGGCCGCCGCCACAGATACGCAGTATTTT CASMAGAAATDTQYF
TRBJ1-4 medium-sized TRBV15 NA TGTGCCACCAGCCGGACGACATCGGGTAATGAAAAACTGTTTTTT CATSRTTSGNEKLFF
TRBJ1-1 many TRBV7-2 NA TGTGCCAGCAGCCCTCTACAGGCGAACACTGAAGCTTTCTTT CASSPLQANTEAFF
TRBJ2-7 many TRBV20-1 TRBD2 TGCAGTGCTAGATCGGGACTAGCGACACTTTCCTACGAGCAGTACTTC CSARSGLATLSYEQYF
TRBJ1-2 many TRBV27 TRBD1 TGTGCCAGCAGTGGGACAGGGATGGTCCCATACACCTTC CASSGTGMVPYTF
TRBJ2-5 NA TRBV5-1 TRBD1 TGCGCCAGCAGCTTGGCCAGGGGGCAAGAGACCCAGTACTTC CASSLARGQETQYF
TRBJ1-6 many TRBV6-5 NA TGTGCCAGCAGTTACTCCCAGGGGCGAACCTATAATTCACCCCTCCACTTT CASSYSQGRTYNSPLHF
TRBJ2-3 many TRBV15 NA TGTGCCACCAGCAGAGATCACGTCGCCACAGATACGCAGTATTTT CATSRDHVATDTQYF
TRBJ2-3 many TRBV20-1 TRBD2 TGCAGTGCCACGGGACTAGCGGGGGGAAGAACAAAGAATACGCAGTATTTT CSATGLAGGRTKNTQYF
TRBJ1-2 many TRBV5-1 NA TGCGCCAGCAGCTTGGAGGTTGGAGATAGGGGCTACACCTTC CASSLEVGDRGYTF
TRBJ1-2 many TRBV5-1 NA TGCGCCAGCAGCTCCTCGGACGGGGGCCGTGGCTACACCTTC CASSSSDGGRGYTF